A selection of T cell receptor beta chains follows, all from one sample in a study of blood T cell repertoires in COVID-19. Profiled with immunoSEQ multiplex PCR; TCRdb holds only in-frame clones, not every one. Here the sample spans approximately 84,000 clones, around 78% being singletons. Sequenced material: peripheral blood. The source is a human donor in a cohort sampled during active COVID-19. The CDR3 runs from the conserved cysteine through the conserved F or W. The D gene is left open where the match is weak. Clone size is not always given. Where it is, it says once, few, many or a class for expanded clones.

>-|TRBV6-5|TRBJ1-6|TRBD1
CASSLTGKDSPLHF
TGTGCCAGCAGTCTGACAGGGAAAGATTCACCCCTCCACTTT
>-|TRBV6-2/TRBV6-3|TRBJ2-4|TRBD2
CASSFGLAVADIQYF
TGTGCCAGCAGTTTCGGACTAGCGGTGGCGGACATTCAGTACTTC
>-|TRBV28|TRBJ2-2|-
CASTNSTENTGELFF
TGTGCCAGCACTAATTCGACAGAGAACACCGGGGAGCTGTTTTTT
>-|TRBV18|TRBJ2-7|TRBD1
CASSGDRQSYEQYF
TGTGCCAGCTCGGGGGACAGGCAATCCTACGAGCAGTACTTC
>-|TRBV7-2|TRBJ2-7|TRBD1
CASSLITGVPYEQYF
TGTGCCAGCAGCTTAATTACAGGGGTTCCCTACGAGCAGTACTTC
>-|TRBV6-2/TRBV6-3|TRBJ1-6|-
CASSDTGINSPLHF
TGTGCCAGCAGTGACACAGGGATCAATTCACCCCTCCACTTT
>-|TRBV11-2|TRBJ2-7|-
CASSLVGDGSSYEQYF
TGTGCCAGCAGCTTAGTGGGCGACGGGAGCTCCTACGAGCAGTACTTC
>-|TRBV5-5|TRBJ1-4|TRBD1
CASSLDRAAANEKLFF
TGTGCCAGCAGCTTAGACAGGGCGGCGGCTAATGAAAAACTGTTTTTT
>-|TRBV7-8|TRBJ1-3|-
CASSLKPQTYSGNTIYF
TGTGCCAGCAGCTTAAAGCCTCAGACATACTCTGGAAACACCATATATTTT
>once|TRBV6-5|TRBJ1-5|TRBD1
CASSRTGTGNQPQHF
TGTGCCAGCAGCCGAACCGGGACAGGCAATCAGCCCCAGCATTTT
>-|TRBV5-1|TRBJ2-7|TRBD1
CASSSLQGLGVSEQYF
TGCGCCAGCAGCTCATTACAGGGGCTGGGGGTTTCCGAGCAGTACTTC
>-|TRBV6-2/TRBV6-3|TRBJ2-3|TRBD2
CASSYRLAGDTQYF
TGTGCCAGCAGTTACCGGCTAGCGGGAGATACGCAGTATTTT
>-|TRBV6-5|TRBJ2-3|TRBD2
CASSTRTSGTDTQYF
TGTGCCAGCAGTACACGGACTAGCGGCACAGATACGCAGTATTTT
>-|TRBV6-1|TRBJ1-5|-
CASSGTAGSSNQPQHF
TGTGCCAGCAGTGGAACCGCGGGTTCGTCAAATCAGCCCCAGCATTTT
>-|TRBV2|TRBJ1-4|TRBD1
CASTLPAGGNEKLFF
TGTGCCAGCACCCTCCCCGCAGGGGGGAATGAAAAACTGTTTTTT
>-|TRBV2|TRBJ2-7|TRBD1
CASSEQTGEAYEQYF
TGTGCCAGCAGTGAACAAACAGGGGAAGCCTACGAGCAGTACTTC
>once|TRBV5-1|TRBJ1-2|-
CASTAGVTNYGYTF
TGCGCCAGCACAGCGGGGGTTACTAACTATGGCTACACCTTC
>-|TRBV5-1|TRBJ1-4|-
CASSFDPPPGRDMFF
TGCGCCAGCAGCTTTGATCCCCCCCCGGGCCGGGATATGTTTTTT
>-|TRBV10-2|TRBJ2-7|-
CASKMLATMRYEQYF
TGCGCCAGCAAAATGCTAGCGACGATGAGGTACGAGCAGTACTTC
>-|TRBV5-6|TRBJ1-6|-
CASSSPIRSPLHF
TGTGCCAGCAGCTCCCCGATTCGGTCACCCCTCCACTTT
>-|TRBV4-2|TRBJ2-1|-
CASSQEALAINEQFF
TGTGCCAGCAGCCAAGAGGCCCTAGCAATCAATGAGCAGTTCTTC
>-|TRBV19|TRBJ1-2|TRBD1
CASSKGQGGGYTF
TGTGCCAGTAGCAAGGGACAGGGAGGCGGCTACACCTTC
>-|TRBV5-4|TRBJ2-1|-
CASSLGLDSYNEQFF
TGTGCCAGCAGCTTGGGATTGGACAGCTACAATGAGCAGTTCTTC
>once|TRBV11-2|TRBJ2-1|TRBD2
CASSFTSGRPNEQFF
TGTGCCAGCAGCTTCACTAGCGGGAGGCCCAATGAGCAGTTCTTC
>few|TRBV18|TRBJ2-7|TRBD1
CASSASGQGIGEQYF
TGTGCCAGCTCAGCCTCGGGACAGGGGATAGGGGAGCAGTACTTC
>once|TRBV19|TRBJ1-1|-
CASSRTAGLTEAFF
TGTGCCAGTAGTAGGACAGCCGGACTCACTGAAGCTTTCTTT
>-|TRBV6-2/TRBV6-3|TRBJ2-2|TRBD1
CASSYYSRQGLNTGELFF
TGTGCCAGCAGTTACTACTCTCGACAGGGGCTAAACACCGGGGAGCTGTTTTTT
>-|TRBV28|TRBJ1-5|TRBD1
CASSLFRQGSRSNQPQHF
TGTGCCAGCAGTTTATTTCGACAGGGGAGTAGAAGTAATCAGCCCCAGCATTTT
>-|TRBV9|TRBJ1-2|TRBD1
CASSPLRGEGASGYTF
TGTGCCAGCAGCCCCTTACGGGGTGAGGGGGCTTCTGGCTACACCTTC
>-|TRBV7-6|TRBJ2-1|TRBD2
CASSPQTSGIYNEQFF
TGTGCCAGCAGCCCCCAGACTAGCGGGATTTACAATGAGCAGTTCTTC
>few|TRBV11-3|TRBJ2-1|-
CASSFDSGYNEQFF
TGTGCCAGCAGCTTCGACAGTGGATACAATGAGCAGTTCTTC
>-|TRBV27|TRBJ2-3|TRBD2
CASSSLAGVTDTQYF
TGTGCCAGCAGTTCCCTAGCGGGGGTAACAGATACGCAGTATTTT
>few|TRBV7-9|TRBJ2-1|TRBD2
CASVAGGLNEQFF
TGTGCCAGCGTAGCGGGGGGGCTCAATGAGCAGTTCTTC
>-|TRBV6-1|TRBJ2-7|TRBD1
CASSEGALGQVLYEQYF
TGTGCCAGCAGTGAAGGCGCATTGGGACAGGTCCTCTACGAGCAGTACTTC
>-|TRBV20-1|TRBJ2-2|-
CSAIDTGELFF
TGCAGTGCGATAGATACCGGGGAGCTGTTTTTT
>-|TRBV19|TRBJ2-5|TRBD1
CASSANRGRETQYF
TGTGCCAGTAGTGCAAACAGGGGTAGGGAGACCCAGTACTTC
>-|TRBV19|TRBJ2-7|TRBD1
CASSRQGSGSYEQYF
TGTGCCAGTAGCCGACAGGGATCTGGTTCCTACGAGCAGTACTTC
>-|TRBV4-2|TRBJ1-1|-
CASSQAYLTPGKNIEAFF
TGTGCCAGCAGCCAAGCCTATCTGACGCCGGGGAAGAACATTGAAGCTTTCTTT
>few|TRBV20-1|TRBJ1-5|-
CSASRGGYSNQPQHF
TGCAGTGCTAGTCGGGGAGGCTATAGCAATCAGCCCCAGCATTTT
>-|TRBV7-9|TRBJ2-7|-
CASSLTGNEQYF
TGTGCCAGCAGCTTAACAGGGAACGAGCAGTACTTC
>-|TRBV18|TRBJ1-2|TRBD1
CASSPPNTRQGKGGYTF
TGTGCCAGCTCACCACCAAATACTCGACAGGGTAAAGGAGGCTACACCTTC
>-|TRBV6-5|TRBJ1-5|-
CASEDSENQPQHF
TGTGCCAGCGAAGACAGTGAGAATCAGCCCCAGCATTTT
>-|TRBV19|TRBJ2-7|TRBD2
CASSPRLAGSSYEQYF
TGTGCCAGTAGTCCAAGACTAGCGGGTTCCTCCTACGAGCAGTACTTC
>-|TRBV2|TRBJ1-1|-
CASNSLGVQAGTEAFF
TGTGCCAGCAACTCCCTAGGCGTCCAGGCGGGCACTGAAGCTTTCTTT
>-|TRBV10-3|TRBJ1-5|TRBD1
CASGQGDSNQPQHF
TGTGCCTCCGGACAGGGCGATAGCAATCAGCCCCAGCATTTT
>-|TRBV5-6|TRBJ2-5|-
CASSLKGVQETQYF
TGTGCCAGCAGCTTGAAGGGGGTTCAGGAGACCCAGTACTTC
>-|TRBV24-1|TRBJ2-7|TRBD2
CATSDSISGTGYEQYF
TGTGCCACCAGTGATTCTATTAGCGGGACGGGGTACGAGCAGTACTTC
>-|TRBV5-1|TRBJ1-3|-
CASSLEAGNSGNTIYF
TGCGCCAGCAGCTTGGAGGCAGGGAACTCTGGAAACACCATATATTTT
>-|TRBV9|TRBJ2-1|-
CASSVGNLPAAYNEQFF
TGTGCCAGCAGCGTAGGTAACCTTCCCGCGGCCTACAATGAGCAGTTCTTC
>few|TRBV19|TRBJ1-5|TRBD1
CASSTRQGVLFRQPQHF
TGTGCCAGTAGTACGAGACAGGGGGTTTTGTTCCGTCAGCCCCAGCATTTT
>-|TRBV19|TRBJ1-1|-
CASIGRTPGNTEAFF
TGTGCCAGTATAGGGAGAACTCCAGGGAACACTGAAGCTTTCTTT
>-|TRBV6-5|TRBJ1-3|TRBD1
CASRSRDSSGNTIYF
TGTGCCAGCAGATCCCGGGACAGCTCTGGAAACACCATATATTTT
>-|TRBV5-4|TRBJ1-2|-
CASSFGSADGYTF
TGTGCCAGCAGCTTCGGTTCAGCGGACGGCTACACCTTC
>-|TRBV28|TRBJ1-2|-
CASSFREAYGYTF
TGTGCCAGCAGTTTTCGGGAGGCCTATGGCTACACCTTC
>-|TRBV5-4|TRBJ2-1|-
CASSLTSMTTNEQFF
TGTGCCAGCAGTCTGACGTCGATGACTACCAATGAGCAGTTCTTC
>-|TRBV23-1|TRBJ1-4|-
CASSQSHTGHPNNEKLFF
TGCGCCAGCAGTCAATCTCATACCGGACACCCAAATAATGAAAAACTGTTTTTT
>-|TRBV28|TRBJ1-1|-
CASSFGEATEAFF
TGTGCCAGCAGTTTTGGGGAGGCCACTGAAGCTTTCTTT
>-|TRBV20-1|TRBJ2-3|TRBD2
CSASSSGSPLSTDTQYF
TGCAGTGCTAGTAGCAGCGGGAGCCCCCTTAGCACAGATACGCAGTATTTT
>-|TRBV28|TRBJ2-5|TRBD1
CASSLPGYRGFGETQYF
TGTGCCAGCAGCCTTCCAGGGTACAGGGGGTTTGGAGAGACCCAGTACTTC
>-|TRBV29-1|TRBJ2-7|TRBD1
CSVDWDRAYEQYF
TGCAGCGTTGATTGGGACAGAGCCTACGAGCAGTACTTC